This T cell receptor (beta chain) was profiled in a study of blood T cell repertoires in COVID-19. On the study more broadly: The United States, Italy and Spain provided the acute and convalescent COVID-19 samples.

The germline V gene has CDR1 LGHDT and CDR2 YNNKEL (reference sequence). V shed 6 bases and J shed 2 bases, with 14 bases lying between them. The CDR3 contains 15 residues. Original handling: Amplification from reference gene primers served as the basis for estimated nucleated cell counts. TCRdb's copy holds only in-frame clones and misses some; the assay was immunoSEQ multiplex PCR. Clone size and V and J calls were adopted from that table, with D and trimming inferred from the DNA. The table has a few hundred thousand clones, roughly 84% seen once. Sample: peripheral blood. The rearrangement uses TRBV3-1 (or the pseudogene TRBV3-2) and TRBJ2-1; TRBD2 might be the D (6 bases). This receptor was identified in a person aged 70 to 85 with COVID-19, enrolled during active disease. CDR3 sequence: CASSQPGLPYNEQFF. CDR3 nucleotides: TGTGCCAGCAGTCAACCGGGACTCCCCTACAATGAGCAGTTCTTC.